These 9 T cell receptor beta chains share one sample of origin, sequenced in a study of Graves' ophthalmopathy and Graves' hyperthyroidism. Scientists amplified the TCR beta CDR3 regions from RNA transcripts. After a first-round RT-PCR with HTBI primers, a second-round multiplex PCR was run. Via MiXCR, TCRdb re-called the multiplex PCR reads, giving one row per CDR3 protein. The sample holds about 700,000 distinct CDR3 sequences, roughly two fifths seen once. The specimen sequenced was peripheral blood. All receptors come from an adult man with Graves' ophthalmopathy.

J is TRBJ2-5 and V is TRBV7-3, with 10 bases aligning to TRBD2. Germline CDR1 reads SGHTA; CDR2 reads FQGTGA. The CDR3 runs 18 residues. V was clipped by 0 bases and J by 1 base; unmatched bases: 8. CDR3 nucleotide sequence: TGTGCCAGCAGCTTAACGGGGCTAGCGGGGGAACCCCAAGAGACCCAGTACTTC. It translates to CASSLTGLAGEPQETQYF. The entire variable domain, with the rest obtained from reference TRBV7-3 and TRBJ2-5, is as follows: GAGVSQTPSNKVTEKGKYVELRCDPISGHTALYWYRQSLGQGPEFLIYFQGTGAADDSGLPNDRFFAVRPEGSVSTLKIQRTERGDSAVYLCASSLTGLAGEPQETQYFGPGTRLLVL.

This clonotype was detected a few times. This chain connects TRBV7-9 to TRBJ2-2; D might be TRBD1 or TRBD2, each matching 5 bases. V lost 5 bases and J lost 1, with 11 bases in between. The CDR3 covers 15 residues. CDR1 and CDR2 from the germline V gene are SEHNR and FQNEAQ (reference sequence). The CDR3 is CASSQGTLNTGELFF. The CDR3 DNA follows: TGTGCCAGCAGCCAAGGGACCTTGAACACCGGGGAGCTGTTTTTT.

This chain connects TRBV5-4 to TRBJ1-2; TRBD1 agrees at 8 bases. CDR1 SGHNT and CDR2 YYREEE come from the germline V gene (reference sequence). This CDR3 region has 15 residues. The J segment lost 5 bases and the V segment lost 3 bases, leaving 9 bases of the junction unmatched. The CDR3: CASSSKGQGRYGYTF. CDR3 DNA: TGTGCCAGCAGCTCAAAAGGACAGGGCAGGTATGGCTACACCTTC.

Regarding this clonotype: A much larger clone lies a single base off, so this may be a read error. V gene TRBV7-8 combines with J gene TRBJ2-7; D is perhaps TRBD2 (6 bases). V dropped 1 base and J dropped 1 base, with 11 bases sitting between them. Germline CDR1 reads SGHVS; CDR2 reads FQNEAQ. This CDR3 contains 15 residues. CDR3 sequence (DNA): TGTGCCAGCAGCTTAGGGCGGGGACTGTCCTACGAGCAGTACTTC. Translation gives CASSLGRGLSYEQYF.

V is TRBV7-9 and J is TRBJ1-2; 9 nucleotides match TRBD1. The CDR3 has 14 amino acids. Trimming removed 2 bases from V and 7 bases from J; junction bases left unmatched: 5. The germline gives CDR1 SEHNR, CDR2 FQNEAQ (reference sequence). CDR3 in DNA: TGTGCCAGCAGCTTAAGGGACAGGGCCTCTGGCTACACCTTC. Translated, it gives CASSLRDRASGYTF.

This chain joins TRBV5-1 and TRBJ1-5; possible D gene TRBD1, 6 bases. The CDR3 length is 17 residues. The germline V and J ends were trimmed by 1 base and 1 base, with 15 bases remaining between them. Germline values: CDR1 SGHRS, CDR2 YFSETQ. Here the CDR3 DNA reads TGCGCCAGCAGCTTGTCCCGGACAGCTAAGAGCAATCAGCCCCAGCATTTT. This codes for CASSLSRTAKSNQPQHF. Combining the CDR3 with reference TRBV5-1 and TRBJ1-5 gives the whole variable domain KAGVTQTPRYLIKTRGQQVTLSCSPISGHRSVSWYQQTPGQGLQFLFEYFSETQRNKGNFPGRFSGRQFSNSRSEMNVSTLELGDSALYLCASSLSRTAKSNQPQHFGDGTRLSIL.

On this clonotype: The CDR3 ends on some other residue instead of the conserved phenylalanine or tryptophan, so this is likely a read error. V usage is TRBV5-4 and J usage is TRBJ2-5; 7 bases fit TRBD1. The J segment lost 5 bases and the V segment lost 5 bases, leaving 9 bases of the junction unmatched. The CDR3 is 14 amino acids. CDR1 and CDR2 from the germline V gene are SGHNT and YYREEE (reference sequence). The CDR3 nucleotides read TGTGCCAGCAGGACGGGACAGTATCTGGAGACCCAGTACGTC. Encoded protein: CASRTGQYLETQYV.

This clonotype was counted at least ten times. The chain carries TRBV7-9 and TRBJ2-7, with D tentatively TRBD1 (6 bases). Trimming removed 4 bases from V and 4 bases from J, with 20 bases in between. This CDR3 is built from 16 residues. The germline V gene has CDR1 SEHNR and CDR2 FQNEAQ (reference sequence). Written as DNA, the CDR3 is TGTGCCAGCAGCTCCCCTTTTGCAGGGGTGAAGTACGAGCAGTACTTC. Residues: CASSSPFAGVKYEQYF.

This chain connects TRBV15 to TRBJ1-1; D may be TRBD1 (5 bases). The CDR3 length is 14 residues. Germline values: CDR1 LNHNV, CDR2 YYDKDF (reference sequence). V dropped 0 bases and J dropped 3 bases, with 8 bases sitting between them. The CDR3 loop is CATSRDRVDTEAFF. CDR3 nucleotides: TGTGCCACCAGCAGAGACAGGGTGGACACTGAAGCTTTCTTT. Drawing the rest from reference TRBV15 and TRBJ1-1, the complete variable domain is DAMVIQNPRYQVTQFGKPVTLSCSQTLNHNVMYWYQQKSSQAPKLLFHYYDKDFNNEADTPDNFQSRRPNTSFCFLDIRSPGLGDTAMYLCATSRDRVDTEAFFGQGTRLTVV.